This passage covers 16 T cell receptor beta chains from one sample sequenced in a study of early T cells in non-severe SARS-CoV-2 infection. TCRdb processed the 5' RACE reads anew with MiXCR; each CDR3 protein has one entry. The top ten clones hold 3% to 4.5% of a sample with roughly 25,000 distinct CDR3 sequences, 4% to 6% of them seen once. The specimen sequenced was whole blood. The source of these receptors is an adult who was a healthcare worker with PCR-confirmed SARS-CoV-2 infection or an uninfected control (not recorded which).

There are many counts of this clonotype. The chain has TRBV3-1 and TRBJ2-1; the D is unclear. The germline V gene has CDR1 LGHDT and CDR2 YNNKEL (reference sequence). The CDR3 spans 12 residues. The V gene lost 2 bases and the J gene lost 8 bases, with 7 bases spanning the gap. The CDR3 region is CASSQWADEQFF. CDR3 nucleotide sequence: TGTGCCAGCAGCCAATGGGCCGATGAGCAGTTCTTC.

This clonotype was found many times. The chain employs TRBV6-5 and TRBJ1-2; no clear D. In germline, CDR1 is MNHEY, CDR2 SVGAGI. The ends were cut back, 0 bases at V and 8 bases at J, with 16 bases in the middle. The CDR3 loop spans 15 amino acids. This chain's CDR3 is CASSYSMVPIGGYTF. The CDR3, as DNA: TGTGCCAGCAGTTACTCTATGGTCCCAATCGGGGGCTACACCTTC.

This clonotype has only a few counts. V gene TRBV5-6 combines with J gene TRBJ2-5; D perhaps matches TRBD2 (6 bases). V shed 4 bases and J shed 5 bases, with 15 bases lying between them. The CDR3 length is 14 residues. CDR1 and CDR2 from the germline V gene are SGHDT and YYEEEE. CDR3 residues: CASSPTDSGETQYF. CDR3 sequence (DNA): TGTGCCAGCAGCCCGACCGACAGCGGGGAGACCCAGTACTTC.

By share, this clonotype ranks as medium-sized. J is TRBJ1-5 and V is TRBV27, with D possibly TRBD1 on 6 matching bases. Germline V gene sequence: CDR1 MNHEY, CDR2 SMNVEV (reference sequence). V was pared by 0 bases and J by 4 bases, with 13 bases between. CDR3 size: 16 residues. The CDR3, as DNA: TGTGCCAGCAGTTTATCGTGGGGAGGGGGGAATCAGCCCCAGCATTTT. It is translated as CASSLSWGGGNQPQHF.

This clonotype is categorized as medium-sized (0.01 to 0.1%). This chain links TRBV29-1 with TRBJ2-1; D unresolved. Deletions cut 3 bases from V and 0 bases from J, with 18 bases between. Germline V gives CDR1 SQVTM, CDR2 ANQGSEA. This CDR3 has 17 amino acids. The CDR3 protein is CSVDTDLSLSSYNEQFF. The CDR3 DNA sequence: TGCAGCGTTGATACAGACCTAAGCTTAAGCTCCTACAATGAGCAGTTCTTC.

The chain recombines TRBV30 with TRBJ1-1; unclear D gene. The germline gives CDR1 GTSNPN, CDR2 SVGIG (reference sequence). V was trimmed by 4 bases and J by 4 bases, leaving 13 bases between them. The CDR3 totals 13 residues. The CDR3 spells CAWKSEGFTEAFF. CDR3 nucleotides: TGTGCCTGGAAATCGGAGGGATTCACTGAAGCTTTCTTT.

The table lists this clonotype with many counts. The chain recombines TRBV27 with TRBJ1-2, with D unresolved. V was shortened by 3 bases and J by 3 bases, with 8 bases between the two germline ends. The V gene's germline CDR1 is MNHEY and CDR2 SMNVEV (reference sequence). The CDR3 covers 13 residues. The CDR3 DNA reads TGTGCCAGCAGTTTGCAGGCATACTATGGCTACACCTTC. The encoded protein is CASSLQAYYGYTF.

Many counts were recorded for this clonotype. This rearrangement joins TRBV7-6 to TRBJ1-2, with D tentatively TRBD1 (6 bases). V gave up 2 bases and J gave up 4 bases, with 11 bases separating them. The CDR3 is 14 amino acids. The germline gives CDR1 SGHVS, CDR2 FNYEAQ. The CDR3 sequence is CASSLSRGSYGYTF. The CDR3 DNA follows: TGTGCCAGCAGCTTATCCAGGGGCTCCTATGGCTACACCTTC.

V is TRBV20-1 and J is TRBJ1-4; TRBD1 aligns across 9 bases. With V trimmed by 5 bases and J by 6 bases, 7 bases remained unmatched. This CDR3 contains 14 residues. The germline CDR1 and CDR2 sequences are DFQATT and SNEGSKA (reference sequence). CDR3: CSARKTGGDEKLFF. Written as DNA, the CDR3 is TGCAGTGCTCGGAAAACAGGGGGCGATGAAAAACTGTTTTTT.

In this sample, this clonotype turned up many times. CDR3: CASSLGRGTTEAFF. The CDR3, as DNA: TGTGCCAGCAGCTTAGGAAGGGGCACCACTGAAGCTTTCTTT. This chain connects TRBV7-9 to TRBJ1-1; the D gene is possibly TRBD1 (5 bases). The germline gives CDR1 SEHNR, CDR2 FQNEAQ (reference sequence). The CDR3 totals 14 residues. Trimming stripped 1 base from V and 4 bases from J, with 10 bases between.

At least ten counts were recorded for this clonotype. The gene calls are TRBV5-4 and TRBJ1-2; 8 bases map to TRBD1. Germline V gene lookup returns CDR1 SGHNT and CDR2 YYREEE (reference sequence). J lost 7 bases, V lost 7 bases, and 12 bases had no gene match. The length of the CDR3 is 14 residues. The CDR3 coding sequence is TGTGCCAGCCGCCAAGCAGGGGGCGATGGTGGCTACACCTTC. This translates into CASRQAGGDGGYTF.

This clonotype was observed at least ten times. The V call is TRBV7-2, the J call TRBJ1-1; D is unclear. The CDR3 totals 13 residues. The germline gives CDR1 SGHTA, CDR2 FQGNSA. With 1 base removed from V and 8 bases from J, the gap between germline ends came to 11 bases. CDR3 nucleotide sequence: TGTGCCAGCAGCTTAGAGGGTCTGGCCGAAGCTTTCTTT. It specifies CASSLEGLAEAFF.

The chain combines TRBV9 with TRBJ2-2; D is unresolved. Germline V gives CDR1 SGDLS, CDR2 YYNGEE. This CDR3 comprises 15 residues. Deletions cut 0 bases from V and 4 bases from J, with 10 bases between. CDR3 sequence (DNA): TGTGCCAGCAGCGTAGAGGCTCCCGGCACCGGGGAGCTGTTTTTT. Its protein product is CASSVEAPGTGELFF. The full variable domain, rest sourced from reference TRBV9 and TRBJ2-2, is DSGVTQTPKHLITATGQRVTLRCSPRSGDLSVYWYQQSLDQGLQFLIQYYNGEERAKGNILERFSAQQFPDLHSELNLSSLELGDSALYFCASSVEAPGTGELFFGEGSRLTVL.

This clonotype was seen many times. V usage is TRBV18 and J usage is TRBJ2-1, with 8 bases identical to TRBD2. This CDR3 comprises 15 residues. Trimming cost V 0 bases and J 9 bases; bases outside gene matches: 7. CDR1 and CDR2 from the germline V gene are KGHSH and LQKENI. The CDR3 is CASSPPSGGRSEQFF. The CDR3 nucleotides are TGTGCCAGCTCACCACCGAGCGGGGGAAGGAGTGAGCAGTTCTTC.

This clonotype was counted at least ten times. This sequence joins TRBV6-6 and TRBJ1-1, with unresolved D. The CDR3 runs 14 residues. Trimming removed 8 bases at V and 2 bases at J, with 15 bases between. The germline V gene has CDR1 MNHNY and CDR2 SVGAGI (reference sequence). This CDR3 is CASQAQASNTEAFF. The CDR3 nucleotides read TGTGCCAGCCAGGCCCAGGCTTCTAACACTGAAGCTTTCTTT.

This clonotype was found a few times. This chain joins TRBV20-1 and TRBJ1-2; 8 nucleotides match TRBD1. The CDR3 has 14 amino acids. CDR1 is DFQATT and CDR2 is SNEGSKA in the germline V gene (reference sequence). Trimming took 1 base from V and 3 from J; bases not matched to a gene: 4. This CDR3 reads CSARAKDRDYGYTF. The CDR3 DNA reads TGCAGTGCTAGAGCCAAGGACAGGGACTATGGCTACACCTTC.